These T cell receptor beta chains were read from a single sample in a study of OX40 agonist ivuxolimab in advanced cancers. Only in-frame clones appear in the TCRdb table, and some are missing; sequencing was by immunoSEQ multiplex PCR. This sample has tens of thousands of clones, with roughly 90% found just once. The source was CD4+ or CD8+ T cells sorted from blood, collected in a trial of the OX40 agonist ivuxolimab. The origin of the receptors is an adult with an advanced solid tumor such as melanoma, head and neck, liver or kidney cancer. CDR3s include the opening cysteine and the closing phenylalanine or tryptophan. A D gene is named only where the DNA matches it firmly. Expanded clones get a size class; other rows say once, few or many, or leave the size out.

TRBJ1-4 . TRBV6-1 14 TRBD1 TGTGCCAGCAGTGTACAGGGGGGGAATGAAAAACTGTTTTTT CASSVQGGNEKLFF
TRBJ1-1 . TRBV5-1 15 . TGCGCCAGCAGCTTGGCCTCTTCGGTGAACACTGAAGCTTTCTTT CASSLASSVNTEAFF
TRBJ2-2 . TRBV5-1 14 . TGCGCCAGCAGCTTGAGCGGGTCCACCGGGGAGCTGTTTTTT CASSLSGSTGELFF
TRBJ1-2 . TRBV10-3 13 . TGTGCCATCAGTGGATATTCAGGGTCGACTTACACCTTC CAISGYSGSTYTF
TRBJ1-1 . TRBV5-1 14 . TGCGCCAGCAGCCACGGGACGGGGAACACTGAAGCTTTCTTT CASSHGTGNTEAFF
TRBJ2-7 . TRBV7-9 13 . TGTGCCAGCAGCCAGGATCCCGGCTACGAGCAGTACTTC CASSQDPGYEQYF
TRBJ1-4 . TRBV18 15 TRBD1 TGTGCCAGCTCACCAAGTGGGGACAGCGCGTATTCGCTGTTTTTT CASSPSGDSAYSLFF
TRBJ1-3 . TRBV27 13 . TGTGCCACCCCGACAGGCTCTGGAAACACCATATATTTT CATPTGSGNTIYF
TRBJ2-2 . TRBV19 13 . TGTGCCAGTAAGGCGGGTCAAGGCGGGGAGCTGTTTTTT CASKAGQGGELFF
TRBJ2-1 . TRBV5-1 15 . TGCGCCAGCAGCTTGTCGGGTCAGACCTCCAATGAGCAGTTCTTC CASSLSGQTSNEQFF
TRBJ2-1 . TRBV19 15 TRBD2 TGTGCCAGTAGCTTAGCGGGAGGAAGATACAATGAGCAGTTCTTC CASSLAGGRYNEQFF
TRBJ1-4 . TRBV9 14 TRBD1 TGTGCCAGCAGCGGCAGACAGGGACGTGAAAAACTGTTTTTT CASSGRQGREKLFF
TRBJ2-1 . TRBV9 13 . TGTGCCAGCAGCGTGGAATGGGGCTCCGAGCAGTTCTTC CASSVEWGSEQFF
TRBJ1-4 . TRBV5-1 15 . TGCGCCAGCAGCTTGGCGGGACGGCTTAATGAAAAACTGTTTTTT CASSLAGRLNEKLFF
TRBJ1-5 . TRBV19 15 . TGTGCCAGTAGTATGGCGGCGGGTGGCAATCAGCCCCAGCATTTT CASSMAAGGNQPQHF
TRBJ2-7 . TRBV9 14 . TGTGCCAGCAGCGTAGCACCGGGCGCCTACGAGCAGTACTTC CASSVAPGAYEQYF
TRBJ2-3 . TRBV19 16 . TGTGCCAGTAGTACGAGAGCTGGGGGCACGACAGATACGCAGTATTTT CASSTRAGGTTDTQYF
TRBJ2-1 few TRBV5-4 15 . TGTGCCAGCAGCTTGCGGGCAGACTCCTACAATGAGCAGTTCTTC CASSLRADSYNEQFF
TRBJ1-5 once TRBV7-8 14 TRBD1 TGTGCCAGCAGCCTTCGACAGGGGATTCAGCCCCAGCATTTT CASSLRQGIQPQHF
TRBJ1-1 . TRBV7-6 12 . TGTGCCAGCAGCCACCCTAACACTGAAGCTTTCTTT CASSHPNTEAFF
TRBJ2-7 . TRBV9 13 TRBD1 TGTGCCAGCAGCCCGGGACAGCCATACGAGCAGTACTTC CASSPGQPYEQYF
TRBJ1-1 . TRBV5-4 16 TRBD1 TGTGCCAGCAGCCCCGGACAGGGAGACATGAACACTGAAGCTTTCTTT CASSPGQGDMNTEAFF
TRBJ1-1 . TRBV6-1 11 . TGTGCCACCCAAGGGACCACTGAAGCTTTCTTT CATQGTTEAFF
TRBJ1-5 once TRBV28 16 . TGTGCCAGCAGTTTACTGGACCCTCCCTTGGAGCAGCCCCAGCATTTT CASSLLDPPLEQPQHF
TRBJ1-1 once TRBV18 15 TRBD1 TGTGCCAGCTCACCACAGGGACAGGGGGCCACTGAAGCTTTCTTT CASSPQGQGATEAFF
TRBJ1-4 . TRBV5-1 14 . TGCGCCAGCCGCGATGGGGCGACTAATGAAAAACTGTTTTTT CASRDGATNEKLFF
TRBJ1-1 . TRBV19 15 . TGTGCCAGTAGTGTCACTCACCAGGGTTTCACTGAAGCTTTCTTT CASSVTHQGFTEAFF
TRBJ1-1 . TRBV18 13 . TGTGCCAGCTCATCGGGACAGAACACTGAAGCTTTCTTT CASSSGQNTEAFF
TRBJ1-1 . TRBV15 15 TRBD1 TGTGCCACCAGCAGAGTGTGGCAGGGGGATCATGAAGCTTTCTTT CATSRVWQGDHEAFF
TRBJ2-2 once TRBV5-6 14 . TGTGCCAGCAGCTTAGGATTGAACACCGGGGAGCTGTTTTTT CASSLGLNTGELFF
TRBJ2-3 . TRBV5-1 15 TRBD1 TGCGCCAGCAGCCGGGGACAGGACGTAGCAGATACGCAGTATTTT CASSRGQDVADTQYF
TRBJ1-5 . TRBV19 15 . TGTGCCACCACCGGGACATCCTATAGCAATCAGCCCCAGCATTTT CATTGTSYSNQPQHF
TRBJ2-2 once TRBV7-3 13 . TGTGCCAGCAGCCTCGGACTCAAAGGGGAGCTGTTTTTT CASSLGLKGELFF
TRBJ1-2 . TRBV30 14 . TGTGCCTGGGGTAGGGCAACACGGGGCTATGGCTACACCTTC CAWGRATRGYGYTF
TRBJ2-7 few TRBV7-2 15 . TGTGCCAGCAGCAGCGGGACAGCCGCCTTCTACGAGCAGTACTTC CASSSGTAAFYEQYF
TRBJ1-2 . TRBV18 14 . TGTGCCAGCTCACCCGGACTGGCGGACTATGGCTACACCTTC CASSPGLADYGYTF
TRBJ2-1 . TRBV19 17 TRBD2 TGTGCCAGTAGTATAGTCCCGGGCGGGGGGGCCTTCAATGAGCAGTTCTTC CASSIVPGGGAFNEQFF
TRBJ1-5 . TRBV21-1 14 . TGTGCCAGCGCAGGGCGCTCTAGCAATCAGCCCCAGCATTTT CASAGRSSNQPQHF
TRBJ1-1 . TRBV9 16 TRBD1 TGTGCCAGCAGCCCTAGGACAGGGTGGAGAACAGGTGAAGCTTTCTTT CASSPRTGWRTGEAFF
TRBJ1-5 . TRBV7-9 13 . TGTGCCAGCAGCTTATCGGATTCTCAGCCCCAGCATTTT CASSLSDSQPQHF
TRBJ2-3 . TRBV5-1 15 TRBD2 TGCGCCAGCAGCCTCGGGGGGGGTGGCGCAGATACGCAGTATTTT CASSLGGGGADTQYF
TRBJ2-5 once TRBV6-1 15 . TGTGCCAGCAGTGGAGGACAGAGCGCCTATGGGGCCCAGTACTTC CASSGGQSAYGAQYF
TRBJ1-3 . TRBV6-5 15 TRBD1 TGTGCCAGCAAGGGACAGGGTGTCTCTGGAAACACCATATATTTT CASKGQGVSGNTIYF
TRBJ1-3 once TRBV5-6 16 . TGTGCCAGCAGCTTCCGGGCTCCCCGCCCTGGAAACACCATATATTTT CASSFRAPRPGNTIYF
TRBJ2-2 . TRBV5-6 16 . TGTGCCAGCAGCTTGGGGCAGTTGGTTAAGACCGGGGAGCTGTTTTTT CASSLGQLVKTGELFF
TRBJ2-1 . TRBV5-1 15 . TGCGCCAGCAGCCCTGACACGGAATACTACAATGAGCAGTTCTTC CASSPDTEYYNEQFF
TRBJ2-7 . TRBV5-4 15 TRBD1 TGTGCCAGCAGCTTGGGTGGGACAGGGTCCTACGAGCAGTACTTC CASSLGGTGSYEQYF
TRBJ2-6 . TRBV5-1 18 TRBD1 TGCGCCAGCAGCTTAGGACAGGGGGCAGGCTCTGGGGCCAACGTCCTGACTTTC CASSLGQGAGSGANVLTF